Listed here are 16 T cell receptor beta chains from one sample, sequenced in a study of PD-L1 blockade in urothelial cancer. Repertoires were generated with immunoSEQ multiplex PCR, while TCRdb's copy carries only in-frame clones and drops some. The sample shows tens of thousands of clones, around 90% of them seen only once. Documented time point: pretreatment peripheral blood. Specimen: PBMCs, collected around atezolizumab (anti-PD-L1) treatment. These receptor sequences come from a man in his fifties or sixties with urothelial cancer.

The J gene is TRBJ2-1, the V gene TRBV18; a possible D gene is TRBD1 (6 bases). Germline values: CDR1 KGHSH, CDR2 LQKENI. This CDR3 has 17 residues. The germline V and J ends were trimmed by 2 bases and 5 bases, with 19 bases remaining between them. The CDR3 DNA reads TGTGCCAGCTCACCAGTCTCAGGGGTTGGATTCGACAATGAGCAGTTCTTC. Translation: CASSPVSGVGFDNEQFF.

Note on this clone: A junction boundary mismatches the germline segment, possibly from a read error. The V call is TRBV4-1, the J call TRBJ2-5, with 8 bases lining up with TRBD1. The germline V gene encodes CDR1 MGHRA and CDR2 YSYEKL. The CDR3 covers 13 residues. CDR3 nucleotides: TGCGCCAGCAGCCAAGATCTAGGGACAGGCCAACACTTC. Translating it yields CASSQDLGTGQHF.

In this sample, this clone turned up a few times. The chain employs TRBV29-1 and TRBJ1-2; 9 bases are shared with TRBD1. In germline, CDR1 is SQVTM, CDR2 ANQGSEA. Trimming cost V 7 bases and J 5 bases; bases outside gene matches: 5. This CDR3 has 12 residues. The CDR3 sequence: CSGGTGRYGYTF. For the CDR3, the DNA is TGCAGCGGGGGGACAGGGAGATATGGCTACACCTTC.

The chain combines TRBV6-6 with TRBJ2-7, with 11 bases that match TRBD2. There are 16 residues in the CDR3. CDR1 is MNHNY and CDR2 is SVGAGI in the germline V gene (reference sequence). The trim removed 2 bases at V and 4 bases at J, leaving 7 bases unmatched. CDR3 DNA sequence: TGTGCCAGCAGTTACACGTTAGCGGGAGGGTCTTACGAGCAGTACTTC. Its protein is CASSYTLAGGSYEQYF.

The sample holds a few counts of this clone. The chain combines TRBV7-8 with TRBJ1-3; D may be TRBD1 (6 bases). Looked up from germline, CDR1 is SGHVS and CDR2 is FQNEAQ. V lost 2 bases and J 0 bases, leaving 11 bases between the germline ends. The CDR3 has 16 amino acids. The CDR3 sequence is CASSLLGQYSGNTIYF. The CDR3 DNA sequence: TGTGCCAGCAGCTTATTAGGACAGTACTCTGGAAACACCATATATTTT.

This clone was counted only a few times. The J gene is TRBJ2-5, the V gene TRBV30, with D possibly TRBD2 on 6 matching bases. Germline V gene lookup returns CDR1 GTSNPN and CDR2 SVGIG (reference sequence). The V and J ends lost 0 bases and 8 bases respectively, with 10 bases between them. The CDR3 is made up of 12 amino acids. The CDR3 nucleotides are TGTGCCTGGAGTGTACTGCGGGAAACCCAGTACTTC. Translating gives CAWSVLRETQYF.

The gene calls are TRBV7-2 and TRBJ1-2; possible D gene TRBD1, 6 bases. The CDR3 is made up of 13 amino acids. Looked up from germline, CDR1 is SGHTA and CDR2 is FQGNSA. V was cut by 5 bases and J by 2 bases, with 9 bases left in between. The CDR3 bases are TGTGCCAGCAGCCAGGACAGAAACTATGGCTACACCTTC. Translated, it gives CASSQDRNYGYTF.

This rearrangement joins TRBV5-1 to TRBJ2-5; TRBD2 matches at 11 bases. With V trimmed by 4 bases and J by 0 bases, 5 bases remained unmatched. Per germline, CDR1 SGHRS and CDR2 YFSETQ. This CDR3 region has 16 residues. As DNA, the CDR3 is TGCGCCAGCAGCCTTGGGACTAGCGGAAACCAAGAGACCCAGTACTTC. Translated: CASSLGTSGNQETQYF.

The chain recombines TRBV10-2 with TRBJ1-1; TRBD1 aligns across 7 bases. Germline values: CDR1 WSHSY, CDR2 SAAADI. There are 13 residues in the CDR3. Trimming removed 6 bases from V and 3 bases from J; junction bases left unmatched: 4. The CDR3 DNA is TGCGCCAGCAGCGCGACAGGGCACACTGAAGCTTTCTTT. Its translation: CASSATGHTEAFF.

The genes are TRBV19 and TRBJ2-6, with 9 bases lining up with TRBD1. The CDR3 totals 19 residues. Germline V gives CDR1 LNHDA, CDR2 SQIVND (reference sequence). V shed 4 bases and J 0 bases; nucleotides not matched to a gene: 10. CDR3 sequence reads: CASSTLGDRVTSGANVLTF. CDR3 sequence (DNA): TGTGCCAGTAGTACCCTGGGGGACAGGGTAACCTCTGGGGCCAACGTCCTGACTTTC.

The rearrangement links TRBV7-2 to TRBJ2-1; 13 bases line up with TRBD2. Germline V lookup: CDR1 SGHTA, CDR2 FQGNSA. Trimming at V came to 5 bases and at J to 8 bases, leaving 9 bases not matched to a gene. The CDR3 spans 16 residues. The CDR3 region is CASSPGGLAGRYEQFF. The CDR3 DNA reads as TGTGCCAGCAGCCCGGGGGGACTAGCGGGGAGGTATGAGCAGTTCTTC. Full variable domain (outside the CDR3, taken from reference TRBV7-2 and TRBJ2-1): GAGVSQSPSNKVTEKGKDVELRCDPISGHTALYWYRQSLGQGLEFLIYFQGNSAPDKSGLPSDRFSAERTGGSVSTLTIQRTQQEDSAVYLCASSPGGLAGRYEQFFGPGTRLTVL.

J is TRBJ1-2 and V is TRBV7-2; 8 nucleotides line up with TRBD1. V shed 7 bases and J 4 bases; nucleotides not matched to a gene: 17. Germline V lookup: CDR1 SGHTA, CDR2 FQGNSA. The CDR3 spans 17 residues. DNA for the CDR3: TGTGCCAGCAACAACAGACAGGGGTTCTCCCGCGGCTATGGCTACACCTTC. Translating it yields CASNNRQGFSRGYGYTF.

This clone was seen only a few times. The V call is TRBV5-6, the J call TRBJ2-3; 7 bases match TRBD2. The CDR3 sequence is 15 residues long. CDR1 and CDR2 from the germline V gene are SGHDT and YYEEEE. The V segment lost 5 bases and the J segment 4 bases; nucleotides outside the gene matches: 10. For the CDR3, the DNA is TGTGCCAGCAGGGACTGGCGGGAGAATGCAGATACGCAGTATTTT. Its translation: CASRDWRENADTQYF.

This chain uses TRBV27 with TRBJ1-5, with D hard to call. Germline values: CDR1 MNHEY, CDR2 SMNVEV (reference sequence). The CDR3 has 14 residues. Trimming removed 5 bases at V and 2 bases at J, with 10 bases between. The CDR3 DNA sequence: TGTGCCAGCAGTCCCGACACGCGCAATCAGCCCCAGCATTTT. Its protein product is CASSPDTRNQPQHF.

This rearrangement joins TRBV16 to TRBJ1-1; no reliable D call. Between the trimmed V and J ends, which lost 2 bases and 0 bases, there was a span of 7 bases. The germline V gene has CDR1 KGHSY and CDR2 FQNENV. This CDR3 is 14 amino acids long. For the CDR3, the DNA is TGTGCCAGCAGCCAAAGAGAAGTGAACACTGAAGCTTTCTTT. As protein: CASSQREVNTEAFF.

V is TRBV9 and J is TRBJ1-5; 7 positions match TRBD1. V was pared by 5 bases and J by 1 base, with 0 bases of the junction left unmatched. Germline V lookup: CDR1 SGDLS, CDR2 YYNGEE. The CDR3 has 13 residues. CDR3: CASRTGSNQPQHF. Written as DNA, the CDR3 is TGTGCCAGCAGGACAGGGAGCAATCAGCCCCAGCATTTT.